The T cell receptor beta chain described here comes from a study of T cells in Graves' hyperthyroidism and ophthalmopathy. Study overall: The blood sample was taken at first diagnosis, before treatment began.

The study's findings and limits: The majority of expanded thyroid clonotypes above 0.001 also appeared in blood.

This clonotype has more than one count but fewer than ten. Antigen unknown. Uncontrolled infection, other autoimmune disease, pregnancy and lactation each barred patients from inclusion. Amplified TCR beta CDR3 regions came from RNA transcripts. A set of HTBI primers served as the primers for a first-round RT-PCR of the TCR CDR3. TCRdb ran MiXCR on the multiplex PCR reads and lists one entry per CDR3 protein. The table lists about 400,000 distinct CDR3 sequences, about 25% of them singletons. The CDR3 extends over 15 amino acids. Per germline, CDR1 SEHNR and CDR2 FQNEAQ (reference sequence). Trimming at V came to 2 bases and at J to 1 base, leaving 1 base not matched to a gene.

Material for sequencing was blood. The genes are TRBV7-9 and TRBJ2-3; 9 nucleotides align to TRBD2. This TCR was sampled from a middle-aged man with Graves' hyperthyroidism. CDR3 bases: TGTGCCAGCAGCTTATCTAGCGGGGGCACAGATACGCAGTATTTT. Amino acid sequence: CASSLSSGGTDTQYF.